These T cell receptor beta chains were read from a single sample in a study of cytomegalovirus exposure and HLA in healthy donors. The assay was immunoSEQ multiplex PCR, and TCRdb's table has in-frame clones only and misses some. The data contain about 180,000 clones, roughly 79% of them singletons. The sequenced sample was PBMCs. The receptors stem from a woman between 45 and 65 years old in good health and CMV-seropositive. CDR3s leave out the opening cysteine and the closing phenylalanine or tryptophan.

>11|TRBV9|TRBJ1-2
ASSVQANYGYT
>13|TRBV18|TRBJ1-1
ASSLRGDRNTEAF
>14|TRBV7-9|TRBJ2-3
SSSPGTGGISDTQY
>15|TRBV11-3|TRBJ2-7
ASSLEGRAGGIREQY
>12|TRBV7-9|TRBJ1-1
SSSLDIQNTEAF
>13|TRBV10-3|TRBJ2-1
AISGLAGSQNEQF
>12|TRBV14|TRBJ2-3
ASSQVAASRAQY
>14|TRBV5-1|TRBJ2-5
ASSLALAEIQETQY
>13|TRBV4-3|TRBJ2-1
ASSPRQGTYNEQF
>11|TRBV2|TRBJ2-7
ASSGNSGYEQY
>14|TRBV7-2|TRBJ1-1
ASSLEDGGANTEAF
>10|TRBV7-2|TRBJ1-2
ASSPGQTGYT
>11|TRBV30|TRBJ1-6
AWSTDGDSPLH
>13|TRBV29-1|TRBJ1-1
SVPPGQILNTEAF
>11|TRBV13|TRBJ1-1
ASSGGGNTEAF
>11|TRBV29-1|TRBJ2-1
SVLHSLGVDYF
>13|TRBV11-3|TRBJ1-2
ASSPDRAGYWGYT
>12|TRBV5-6|TRBJ2-5
ASSLAGARETQY
>12|TRBV27|TRBJ1-2
ASSTREGGYGYT
>13|TRBV9|TRBJ2-5
ASSVAGGRGETQY
>15|TRBV6-1|TRBJ2-6
ASSEGRGSPGANVLT
>10|TRBV5-1|TRBJ2-5
ATRLDQETQY
>11|TRBV28|TRBJ1-1
ASRRDGVTEAF
>12|TRBV11-2|TRBJ1-2
ASSPGGGIYGYT
>13|TRBV7-3|TRBJ1-1
PSSLTLPGNTEAF
>17|TRBV30|TRBJ2-1
AWSSLVGGRASIYNEQF
>12|TRBV18|TRBJ1-2
ASSPGQGHYGYT
>12|TRBV4-3|TRBJ1-2
ASSQAQGGHGYT
>17|TRBV19|TRBJ2-3
ASSSMRGDMTGNTDTQY
>13|TRBV6-4|TRBJ2-2
ASSARQGNTGELF
>11|TRBV15|TRBJ2-5
ATTSGIQETQY
>13|TRBV7-6|TRBJ2-7
ASSLGGTGPYEQY
>9|TRBV5-6|.
ASSLGYEQY
>16|TRBV2|TRBJ2-3
ASSSGLAGARSTDTQY
>12|TRBV28|TRBJ2-2
ASKTRVNTGELF
>11|TRBV19|TRBJ1-1
ASRVEEDTEAF
>12|TRBV28|TRBJ1-1
ASSGTVMNTEAF